This TCR beta chain was profiled in a study of Graves' ophthalmopathy and Graves' hyperthyroidism. General study results and limits: In blood, most expanded thyroid clonotypes above 0.001 frequency were also detected.

RNA transcripts provided the template for amplifying TCR beta CDR3 regions. The first-round RT-PCR employed HTBI primers together with the Qiagen OneStep RT-PCR kit. A multiplex PCR was then performed as the second round. TCRdb ran MiXCR on the multiplex PCR reads and lists one entry per CDR3 protein. The repertoire has about 180,000 distinct CDR3 sequences, about 40% of them found once; the top ten carry around 5.8%. Active ophthalmopathy (CAS at least 3, NOSPECS at least 4), lasting under 3 months. Uncontrolled infections, other autoimmune diseases, pregnancy or lactation barred patients from enrollment. As diagnostic evidence, clinical symptoms, serum thyroxine, TRAb, thyroid ultrasound and orbital computed tomography were relied upon. As regards this clonotype: The target antigen is unknown.

Unmatched junction bases numbered 3, after V lost 1 base and J lost 3 bases. The CDR3 runs 13 residues. CDR1 and CDR2 (germline): DFQATT, SNEGSKA (reference sequence). This chain connects TRBV20-1 to TRBJ2-7, with 7 bases that match TRBD1. The sequencing sample was made of peripheral blood. The sequence was obtained from a woman aged 35 to 49 with Graves' ophthalmopathy. DNA of the CDR3: TGCAGTGCTAGAGGAGGGACAGTCTACGAGCAGTACTTC. As protein: CSARGGTVYEQYF.